The 31 T cell receptor beta chains in this list originate from one sample, sequenced in a study of shared clonotypes between healthy human individuals. Sequenced by immunoSEQ multiplex PCR; TCRdb stores in-frame clones only, minus some. The sample holds hundreds of thousands of clones, roughly 92% seen once. Terminally differentiated effector memory CD45RA+ cells were excluded by CCR7 positive selection of CD45RO-negative cells. The sample was naive CD8+ T cells sorted from blood. The source is a man under 40 in good health.

The chain combines TRBV27 with TRBJ2-1; 11 positions match TRBD2. Trimming at V came to 9 bases and at J to 2 bases, leaving 9 bases not matched to a gene. Germline V gene sequence: CDR1 MNHEY, CDR2 SMNVEV (reference sequence). The CDR3 is 16 amino acids. DNA of the CDR3: TGTGCCAGTACTTTGACGGGACTAGCGGCCTACAATGAGCAGTTCTTC. The encoded protein is CASTLTGLAAYNEQFF.

The chain couples TRBV29-1 to TRBJ2-1, with D possibly TRBD1 on 5 matching bases. Germline loops: CDR1 SQVTM, CDR2 ANQGSEA. This CDR3 comprises 14 residues. Trimming left V 6 bases short and J 3 bases short, with 15 bases between. The CDR3 spells CSVLGPGDYNEQFF. CDR3 in DNA: TGCAGCGTGCTGGGGCCTGGTGACTACAATGAGCAGTTCTTC.

This rearrangement joins TRBV7-9 to TRBJ2-7; maybe TRBD1 (6 bases). The CDR3 sequence is 15 residues long. The germline V gene encodes CDR1 SEHNR and CDR2 FQNEAQ (reference sequence). V shed 0 bases and J shed 3 bases, with 12 bases lying between them. CDR3 coding DNA: TGTGCCAGCAGCTTAGCACAGGGTAGTCTCTACGAGCAGTACTTC. This codes for CASSLAQGSLYEQYF.

The chain uses TRBV4-1 and TRBJ2-1; D may be TRBD1 or TRBD2 (5 bases each). The CDR3 runs 15 residues. The germline CDR1 and CDR2 sequences are MGHRA and YSYEKL. V was trimmed by 1 base and J by 5 bases, leaving 12 bases between them. The CDR3 spells CASSQGTGANNEQFF. The CDR3 DNA is TGCGCCAGCAGCCAAGGGACTGGGGCTAACAATGAGCAGTTCTTC.

The rearrangement links TRBV13 to TRBJ2-3; perhaps TRBD1 as D (6 bases). The V end lost 2 bases, the J end lost 2 bases, and 26 bases lay between the germline ends. Looked up from germline, CDR1 is PRHDT and CDR2 is FYEKMQ (reference sequence). The CDR3 totals 20 residues. Written as DNA, the CDR3 is TGTGCCAGCAGCTTATATGATCGAGGATGGAGACAGGAGTCCACAGATACGCAGTATTTT. This codes for CASSLYDRGWRQESTDTQYF.

In the case of this clone: Different DNA sequences within this sample yield the same CDR3. CDR3 coding DNA: TGTGCCAGCAGCTTATCCTCGGGATCCTACGAGCAGTACTTC. It encodes CASSLSSGSYEQYF. The chain combines TRBV11-2 with TRBJ2-7; D is perhaps TRBD2 (5 bases). The CDR3 has 14 amino acids. Germline V gene lookup returns CDR1 SGHAT and CDR2 FQNNGV. V lost 2 bases to trimming and J lost 1 base, with 9 bases between them.

J is TRBJ2-1 and V is TRBV7-9; D is possibly TRBD1 (6 bases). The ends were cut back, 6 bases at V and 0 bases at J, with 12 bases in the middle. Germline-derived CDR1 and CDR2 are SEHNR and FQNEAQ (reference sequence). CDR3 length: 15 amino acids. CDR3 DNA: TGTGCCAGCAGGACGAAGGGGGTCTCCTACAATGAGCAGTTCTTC. Residues: CASRTKGVSYNEQFF.

J is TRBJ2-2 and V is TRBV29-1; D might be TRBD1 (6 bases). The length of the CDR3 is 14 residues. Germline V gene lookup returns CDR1 SQVTM and CDR2 ANQGSEA. The V and J ends lost 6 bases and 3 bases respectively, with 14 bases between them. CDR3 region: CSVTFWTDTGELFF. DNA for the CDR3: TGCAGCGTGACCTTTTGGACAGACACCGGGGAGCTGTTTTTT.

The J gene is TRBJ2-5, the V gene TRBV27; perhaps TRBD2 as D (6 bases). Trimming left V 6 bases short and J 5 bases short, with 16 bases between. The CDR3 contains 14 residues. Looked up from germline, CDR1 is MNHEY and CDR2 is SMNVEV (reference sequence). The CDR3 loop is CASSRAGYLETQYF. The CDR3 nucleotides read TGTGCCAGCAGCCGGGCGGGGTACCTTGAGACCCAGTACTTC.

This chain's CDR3 is CAISFRDKGYEQYF. DNA for the CDR3: TGTGCCATCAGCTTCCGGGACAAAGGCTACGAGCAGTACTTC. The V gene is TRBV10-3, the J gene TRBJ2-7; the D gene is possibly TRBD1 (6 bases). Germline CDR1 reads ENHRY; CDR2 reads SYGVKD. V lost 6 bases, J lost 3 bases, and 15 bases lay in between. CDR3 length: 14 residues.

V is TRBV2 and J is TRBJ2-7; 7 bases match TRBD1. The CDR3 loop spans 16 amino acids. Germline V CDR1 and CDR2: SNHLY, FYNNEI. V gave up 8 bases and J gave up 0 bases; unmatched junction bases: 13. CDR3 loop: CASLRTMDRISYEQYF. The CDR3 bases are TGTGCCAGCCTTAGGACCATGGACAGGATCTCCTACGAGCAGTACTTC.

The rearrangement links TRBV4-1 to TRBJ2-3, with D perhaps matching TRBD2 (5 bases). Deletions cut 3 bases from V and 2 bases from J, with 12 bases between. The length of the CDR3 is 15 residues. Germline V gene lookup returns CDR1 MGHRA and CDR2 YSYEKL. CDR3 bases: TGCGCCAGCAGCCATAAAGCGGAATTCACAGATACGCAGTATTTT. Translation gives CASSHKAEFTDTQYF.

The rearrangement joins TRBV4-1 to TRBJ1-5; 9 bases align to TRBD1. Trimming cost V 3 bases and J 0 bases; bases outside gene matches: 9. Germline V gene lookup returns CDR1 MGHRA and CDR2 YSYEKL. This CDR3 has 18 amino acids. CDR3: CASSHPGQGIHSNQPQHF. CDR3 sequence (DNA): TGCGCCAGCAGCCATCCGGGACAGGGCATACATAGCAATCAGCCCCAGCATTTT.

The chain recombines TRBV6-5 with TRBJ1-2; 9 positions match TRBD1. The CDR3 runs to 16 residues. Per germline, CDR1 MNHEY and CDR2 SVGAGI. After removal of 2 bases from V and 4 bases from J, the junction contained 8 bases not matched to a gene. The CDR3, as DNA: TGTGCCAGCAGTTACACTACAGGGGGCAGAGCCTATGGCTACACCTTC. Translation: CASSYTTGGRAYGYTF.

The V call is TRBV11-2, the J call TRBJ1-1; no firm D call. CDR3 length equals 12 residues. Germline CDR1 SGHAT, CDR2 FQNNGV. Trimming took 3 bases from V and 2 from J, leaving 4 bases between them. This CDR3 reads CASSLINTEAFF. The CDR3 DNA is TGTGCCAGCAGCTTGATAAACACTGAAGCTTTCTTT.

The chain is built from TRBV18 and TRBJ2-3; maybe TRBD2 (5 bases). Between the trimmed V and J ends, which lost 3 bases and 10 bases, there was a span of 14 bases. Germline V gene data show CDR1 as KGHSH and CDR2 as LQKENI. This CDR3 has 13 residues. The CDR3 DNA reads TGTGCCAGCTCACCCCCGACTACCCTGGCGCAGTATTTT. The encoded protein is CASSPPTTLAQYF. Full variable domain (outside the CDR3, taken from reference TRBV18 and TRBJ2-3): NAGVMQNPRHLVRRRGQEARLRCSPMKGHSHVYWYRQLPEEGLKFMVYLQKENIIDESGMPKERFSAEFPKEGPSILRIQQVVRGDSAAYFCASSPPTTLAQYFGPGTRLTVL.

Worth noting for this clone: Other DNA sequences of this sample code for an identical CDR3. The rearrangement joins TRBV7-9 to TRBJ2-7; 11 bases are shared with TRBD2. The germline V gene encodes CDR1 SEHNR and CDR2 FQNEAQ (reference sequence). The CDR3 runs 14 residues. Unmatched junction bases numbered 2, after V lost 3 bases and J lost 4 bases. The CDR3 loop is CASSLGLAEYEQYF. The CDR3 coding sequence is TGTGCCAGCAGCTTGGGACTAGCGGAATACGAGCAGTACTTC.

This clone was observed a handful of times. Other DNA variants within this sample encode the same CDR3. CDR3 sequence: CASSYRSSYEQYF. The CDR3 nucleotides are TGTGCCAGCAGTTACCGGAGCTCCTACGAGCAGTACTTC. This rearrangement joins TRBV27 to TRBJ2-7; D is uncertain. The V and J ends lost 4 bases and 0 bases respectively, with 7 bases between them. Germline-derived CDR1 and CDR2 are MNHEY and SMNVEV (reference sequence). The CDR3 runs to 13 residues.

The CDR3 protein is CASSLAPVWVGELFF. CDR3 DNA: TGTGCCAGCAGCTTAGCCCCAGTCTGGGTCGGGGAGCTGTTTTTT. This rearrangement joins TRBV7-9 to TRBJ2-2, with D unresolved. The V end lost 0 bases, the J end lost 7 bases, and 12 bases lay between the germline ends. The CDR3 covers 15 residues. CDR1 is SEHNR and CDR2 is FQNEAQ in the germline V gene (reference sequence).

The J gene is TRBJ2-4, the V gene TRBV18; 12 bases line up with TRBD1. The V segment lost 4 bases and the J segment 0 bases; nucleotides outside the gene matches: 10. Germline V CDR1 and CDR2: KGHSH, LQKENI. The CDR3 covers 19 residues. The CDR3 sequence: CASSRPGTGGLLAKNIQYF. For the CDR3, the DNA is TGTGCCAGCTCACGCCCCGGGACAGGGGGCTTACTAGCCAAAAACATTCAGTACTTC.

V usage is TRBV7-9 and J usage is TRBJ2-7, with D tentatively TRBD1 (6 bases). V dropped 5 bases and J dropped 2 bases, with 13 bases sitting between them. Germline values: CDR1 SEHNR, CDR2 FQNEAQ (reference sequence). The CDR3 extends over 14 amino acids. CDR3 sequence: CASSEHRAPYEQYF. In DNA form, the CDR3 reads TGTGCCAGCAGCGAACACAGGGCGCCCTACGAGCAGTACTTC.

The table lists this clone with a few counts. The chain joins TRBV5-4 to TRBJ2-3, with 7 positions matching TRBD2. CDR1 is SGHNT, CDR2 YYREEE, per germline (reference sequence). With 0 bases clipped from V and 6 bases from J, the junction kept 4 bases outside the gene matches. The CDR3 is 14 residues long. This CDR3 reads CASSLEMGGDTQYF. CDR3 in DNA: TGTGCCAGCAGCTTGGAGATGGGAGGGGATACGCAGTATTTT.

The rearrangement joins TRBV29-1 to TRBJ2-1, with 9 bases matching TRBD1. CDR3 length equals 16 residues. V was pared by 2 bases and J by 6 bases, with 11 bases of the junction left unmatched. CDR1 is SQVTM and CDR2 is ANQGSEA in the germline V gene. CDR3 bases: TGCAGCGTTGAACTAGTCGTGGGACAGGGCCCCAATGAGCAGTTCTTC. Protein sequence: CSVELVVGQGPNEQFF.

The chain couples TRBV2 to TRBJ1-2; 11 bases line up with TRBD1. From germline, CDR1 is SNHLY and CDR2 FYNNEI. The J segment lost 3 bases and the V segment lost 3 bases, leaving 9 bases of the junction unmatched. The CDR3 is 17 amino acids. For the CDR3, the DNA is TGTGCCAGCAGTGACAGGACAGGGGGCTGGTCGGACTATGGCTACACCTTC. It translates to CASSDRTGGWSDYGYTF.

CDR3 sequence: CASRPIYRGGTYEQYF. CDR3 DNA: TGTGCCAGCAGGCCCATATACAGGGGGGGGACCTACGAGCAGTACTTC. This chain links TRBV28 with TRBJ2-7, with D possibly being TRBD1 (8 bases). Germline lookup yields CDR1 MDHEN and CDR2 SYDVKM. Trimming cost V 6 bases and J 2 bases, with 20 bases left between them. The CDR3 is 16 amino acids.

The rearrangement uses TRBV4-3 and TRBJ2-7, with 8 bases aligning to TRBD1. With V trimmed by 1 base and J by 3 bases, 5 bases remained unmatched. The CDR3 covers 15 residues. Per the germline V gene, CDR1 is LGHNA and CDR2 is YSLEER. The CDR3 spells CASSQGHGQGYEQYF. In DNA, the CDR3 is TGCGCCAGCAGCCAAGGGCACGGACAGGGCTACGAGCAGTACTTC.

The V call is TRBV14, the J call TRBJ1-1; no definite D call. There are 13 residues in the CDR3. The V end lost 4 bases, the J end lost 4 bases, and 10 bases lay between the germline ends. Germline V gene sequence: CDR1 SGHDN, CDR2 FVKESK. The CDR3 spells CASSLGGVTEAFF. DNA for the CDR3: TGTGCCAGCAGCCTTGGCGGGGTCACTGAAGCTTTCTTT.

The genes are TRBV6-6 and TRBJ1-1; 8 bases match TRBD1. CDR3 length equals 15 residues. Trimming at V came to 1 base and at J to 10 bases, leaving 11 bases not matched to a gene. Germline CDR1 reads MNHNY; CDR2 reads SVGAGI (reference sequence). Here the CDR3 reads CASSYLLGQGYIAFF. The CDR3 DNA reads as TGTGCCAGCAGTTACTTGCTCGGACAGGGTTACATAGCTTTCTTT.

This sequence joins TRBV7-9 and TRBJ2-1, with 12 bases lining up with TRBD2. CDR3 size: 15 residues. Trimming at V came to 6 bases and at J to 4 bases, leaving 4 bases not matched to a gene. Germline V gene lookup returns CDR1 SEHNR and CDR2 FQNEAQ (reference sequence). The CDR3 DNA reads as TGTGCCAGCAGGGGGCTAGCGGGAGGGTACAATGAGCAGTTCTTC. Its translation: CASRGLAGGYNEQFF.

The chain is built from TRBV7-9 and TRBJ2-2; unclear D gene. V was shortened by 5 bases and J by 0 bases, with 10 bases between the two germline ends. The germline V gene encodes CDR1 SEHNR and CDR2 FQNEAQ (reference sequence). This CDR3 spans 15 amino acids. The DNA of the CDR3 is TGTGCCAGCAGCCGACCCGCAACGAACACCGGGGAGCTGTTTTTT. This translates into CASSRPATNTGELFF.

The gene calls are TRBV5-8 and TRBJ2-7; perhaps TRBD1 as D (6 bases). Trimming pared 2 bases from V and 3 bases from J, leaving 12 bases between. Germline V gives CDR1 SGHTS, CDR2 YDEGEE. The CDR3 loop spans 14 amino acids. CDR3: CASSFGTGIYEQYF. CDR3 sequence (DNA): TGTGCCAGCAGCTTCGGAACAGGGATCTACGAGCAGTACTTC.